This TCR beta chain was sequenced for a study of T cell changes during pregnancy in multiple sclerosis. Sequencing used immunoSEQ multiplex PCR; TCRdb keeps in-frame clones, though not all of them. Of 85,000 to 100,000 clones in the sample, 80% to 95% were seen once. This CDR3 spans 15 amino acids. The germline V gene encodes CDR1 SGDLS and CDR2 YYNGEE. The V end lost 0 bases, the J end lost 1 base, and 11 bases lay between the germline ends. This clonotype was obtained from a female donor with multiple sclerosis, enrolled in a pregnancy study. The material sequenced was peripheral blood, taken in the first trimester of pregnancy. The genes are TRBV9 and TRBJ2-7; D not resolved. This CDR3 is CASSVGETRSYEQYF. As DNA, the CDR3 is TGTGCCAGCAGCGTAGGCGAGACCAGGTCCTACGAGCAGTACTTC.